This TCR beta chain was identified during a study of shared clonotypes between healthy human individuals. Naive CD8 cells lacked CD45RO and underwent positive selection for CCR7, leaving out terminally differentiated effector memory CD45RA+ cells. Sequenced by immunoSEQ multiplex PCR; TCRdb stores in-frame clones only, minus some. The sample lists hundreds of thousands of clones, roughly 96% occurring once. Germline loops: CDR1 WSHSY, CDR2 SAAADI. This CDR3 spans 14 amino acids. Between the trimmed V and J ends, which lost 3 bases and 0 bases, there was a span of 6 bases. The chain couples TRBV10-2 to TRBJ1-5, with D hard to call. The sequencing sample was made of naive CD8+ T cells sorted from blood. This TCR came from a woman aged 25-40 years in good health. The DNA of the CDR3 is TGCGCCAGCAGTGAAGGGATTAGCAATCAGCCCCAGCATTTT. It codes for CASSEGISNQPQHF.